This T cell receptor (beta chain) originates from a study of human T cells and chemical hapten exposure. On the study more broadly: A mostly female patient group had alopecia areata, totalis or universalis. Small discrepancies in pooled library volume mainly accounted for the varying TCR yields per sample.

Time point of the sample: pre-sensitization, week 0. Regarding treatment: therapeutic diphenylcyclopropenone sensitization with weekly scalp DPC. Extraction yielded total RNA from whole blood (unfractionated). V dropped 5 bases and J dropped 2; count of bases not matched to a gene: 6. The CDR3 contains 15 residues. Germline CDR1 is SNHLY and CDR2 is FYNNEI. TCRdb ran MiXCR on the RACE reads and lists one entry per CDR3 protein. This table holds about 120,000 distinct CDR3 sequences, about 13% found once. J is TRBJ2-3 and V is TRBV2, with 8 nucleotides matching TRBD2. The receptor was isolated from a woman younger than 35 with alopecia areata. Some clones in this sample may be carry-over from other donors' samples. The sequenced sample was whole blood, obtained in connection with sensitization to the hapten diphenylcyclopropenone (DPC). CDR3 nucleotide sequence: TGTGCCAGCAGTCCCGGCGGGGGGAACACAGATACGCAGTATTTT. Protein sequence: CASSPGGGNTDTQYF. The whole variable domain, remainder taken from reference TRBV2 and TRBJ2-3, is EPEVTQTPSHQVTQMGQEVILRCVPISNHLYFYWYRQILGQKVEFLVSFYNNEISEKSEIFDDQFSVERPDGSNFTLKIRSTKLEDSAMYFCASSPGGGNTDTQYFGPGTRLTVL.